The clone carrying this T cell receptor (beta chain) was counted once. The CDR3 totals 16 residues. The data are from a study of patients and donors after allogeneic stem cell transplantation. TCRdb itself ran the RT-PCR reads through MiXCR, one entry per CDR3 protein. The sample includes about 230,000 distinct CDR3 sequences, over 12% of them seen just once. The rearrangement links TRBV21-1 to TRBJ2-5. TRBV21-1 is assigned pseudogene status. Sequencing was carried out using blood, either unsorted or a sorted T cell fraction (not recorded which). This receptor was obtained from a human donor who was either an allogeneic HSCT recipient or a stem cell or donor lymphocyte infusion donor (not recorded which). It is not recorded whose cells these are; they may come from a transplant donor. The CDR3 DNA sequence: TGTGCCAGCAGCAAACGGTACTACGCAAAGGGAGAGACCCAGTACTTC. Translating it yields CASSKRYYAKGETQYF.